Sequencing of this T cell receptor (beta chain) was carried out in a study of blood T cell repertoires in COVID-19. As for the study in general: Some COVID-19 samples were acute and others convalescent; all came from the United States, Italy and Spain. In each case, the material was cDNA or gDNA derived from T cells, B-cell-depleted T cells, or PBMCs.

Germline V gene lookup returns CDR1 SGHNT and CDR2 YYREEE (reference sequence). The CDR3 is 15 residues long. Losses at the gene ends were 3 bases for V and 3 bases for J; bases not matched to a gene: 4. In the original processing: Reference gene primer amplification gave estimated nucleated cell counts. Assay: immunoSEQ multiplex PCR; the TCRdb copy retains only in-frame clones and omits some. D and trimming were read from the DNA, whereas the V and J calls and clone size are those reported in that table. The table includes 130,000 to 150,000 clones, approximately 84% detected once. Sequenced material: peripheral blood. The gene calls are TRBV5-4 and TRBJ2-2, with 8 nucleotides matching TRBD2. This TCR came from a human donor with acute or convalescent COVID-19. The donor label of this sample is uncertain. This CDR3 is CASSSGGQHTGELFF. CDR3 in DNA: TGTGCCAGCAGCTCGGGGGGGCAGCACACCGGGGAGCTGTTTTTT.